This paragraph reports one TCR beta chain. The data were obtained in a study of blood T cell repertoires in COVID-19. The overall study: Whether acute or convalescent, the COVID-19 samples came from the United States, Italy and Spain. T cells, B-cell-depleted T cells, or PBMCs provided the cDNA or gDNA that served as material.

Assay: immunoSEQ multiplex PCR; the TCRdb copy retains only in-frame clones and omits some. The sample consists of around 100,000 clones, about 88% of them appearing once. The sequenced sample was peripheral blood. The sequence derives from a human donor in a cohort sampled during active COVID-19.

The CDR3 nucleotides are TGCAGCGTCCAAGTGGGGACAGGGGTCCCCTACGAGCAGTACTTC. Protein sequence: CSVQVGTGVPYEQYF. The J gene is TRBJ2-7, the V gene TRBV29-1; 10 bases agree with TRBD1. Trimming at V came to 6 bases and at J to 2 bases, leaving 10 bases not matched to a gene. The CDR3 is 15 residues long. Germline values: CDR1 SQVTM, CDR2 ANQGSEA.